One sample yielded the 13 T cell receptor beta chains listed below, sequenced in a study of identical twins. TCRdb re-derived calls from the 5' RACE reads in MiXCR, one entry per CDR3 protein. This sample yields about 660,000 distinct CDR3 sequences, of which less than 10% are seen a single time; around 0.95% belongs to the top ten. This same sample was also taken into another study, of yellow fever vaccine responses in identical twins.

The sequenced sample consisted of PBMCs. The receptors were sampled from a woman between 18 and 30 years old in good health.

The V call is TRBV7-2, the J call TRBJ2-4, with D possibly being TRBD2 (5 bases). Germline CDR1 and CDR2: SGHTA and FQGNSA. This CDR3 region has 14 residues. V lost 4 bases and J lost 7, with 14 bases in between. The CDR3 DNA sequence: TGTGCCAGCAGCTCGAGGAGGATCGATAACATTCAGTACTTC. It codes for CASSSRRIDNIQYF.

This clonotype was seen a few times. The chain has TRBV12-3 or TRBV12-4 and TRBJ2-7, with D uncertain. This CDR3 has 15 residues. The ends were cut back, 3 bases at V and 6 bases at J, with 18 bases in the middle. CDR3 residues: CASSFRPISLGEQYF. As DNA, the CDR3 is TGTGCCAGCAGTTTCCGGCCGATCTCCCTTGGCGAGCAGTACTTC.

This clonotype appeared a few times. V is TRBV12-3 or TRBV12-4 and J is TRBJ2-3; D not certain. The CDR3 is 13 residues long. Trimming removed 7 bases at V and 4 bases at J, with 12 bases between. The CDR3 DNA follows: TGTGCCAGCACCTCACTAAACTCAGATACGCAGTATTTT. It codes for CASTSLNSDTQYF.

This clonotype has a handful of counts. V and J are TRBV5-1 and TRBJ2-2; a possible D gene is TRBD2 (6 bases). Germline CDR1 and CDR2: SGHRS and YFSETQ. The CDR3 is 15 residues long. V lost 7 bases to trimming and J lost 1 base, with 14 bases between them. The CDR3 DNA follows: TGCGCCAGCGACAAGGAGGGTTTGAACACCGGGGAGCTGTTTTTT. Translated, it gives CASDKEGLNTGELFF.

Only a few counts were recorded for this clonotype. The CDR3 sequence: CASSQGDTINYGYTF. CDR3 in DNA: TGTGCCAGCAGCCAAGGGGACACTATTAACTATGGCTACACCTTC. This chain links TRBV16 with TRBJ1-2; the D gene is possibly TRBD1 (6 bases). The CDR3 runs to 15 residues. V lost 2 bases to trimming and J lost 1 base, with 11 bases between them. Germline CDR1 is KGHSY and CDR2 is FQNENV.

In its sample, this clonotype was seen many times. J is TRBJ2-3 and V is TRBV28; TRBD1 agrees at 7 bases. Germline lookup yields CDR1 MDHEN and CDR2 SYDVKM. There are 15 residues in the CDR3. The ends lost 3 bases at V and 1 base at J; junction bases unmatched: 4. The DNA of the CDR3 is TGTGCCAGCAGTTTCCGGGACAGCCGCACAGATACGCAGTATTTT. It codes for CASSFRDSRTDTQYF.

The rearrangement joins TRBV29-1 to TRBJ1-1; perhaps TRBD1 as D (5 bases). The V and J ends lost 5 bases and 0 bases respectively, with 10 bases between them. CDR3 length equals 13 residues. Germline CDR1 and CDR2: SQVTM and ANQGSEA. As DNA, the CDR3 is TGCAGCGTTCAGGGACCCATGAACACTGAAGCTTTCTTT. This translates into CSVQGPMNTEAFF. The full variable domain, its missing parts supplied by reference TRBV29-1 and TRBJ1-1, is SAVISQKPSRDICQRGTSLTIQCQVDSQVTMMFWYRQQPGQSLTLIATANQGSEATYESGFVIDKFPISRPNLTFSTLTVSNMSPEDSSIYLCSVQGPMNTEAFFGQGTRLTVV.

This clonotype was observed at least ten times. The chain links TRBV24-1 to TRBJ2-1; D not certain. V lost 4 bases and J lost 1, with 10 bases in between. Germline values: CDR1 KGHDR, CDR2 SFDVKD. The CDR3 has 15 residues. This CDR3 reads CATSEGSRSYNEQFF. CDR3 bases: TGTGCCACCAGTGAGGGCAGCCGATCCTACAATGAGCAGTTCTTC.

This clonotype was counted ten times or more. The rearrangement uses TRBV4-1 and TRBJ2-1; tentatively, D is TRBD2 (6 bases). This CDR3 region has 14 residues. CDR1 MGHRA and CDR2 YSYEKL come from the germline V gene. V shed 2 bases and J shed 5 bases, with 10 bases lying between them. The CDR3: CASSQSWTNNEQFF. In nucleotides, the CDR3 is TGCGCCAGCAGCCAATCGTGGACTAACAATGAGCAGTTCTTC.

This clonotype was observed a few times. V usage is TRBV12-3 or TRBV12-4 and J usage is TRBJ2-1; D is perhaps TRBD2 (5 bases). Trimming removed 5 bases at V and 5 bases at J, with 10 bases between. This CDR3 contains 13 residues. The CDR3 loop is CASSPSRDNEQFF. The CDR3 nucleotides read TGTGCCAGCAGTCCTAGCCGGGACAATGAGCAGTTCTTC.

The chain is built from TRBV12-3 or TRBV12-4 and TRBJ1-1; D remains unclear. Trimming stripped 5 bases from V and 6 bases from J, with 7 bases between. The CDR3 sequence is 11 residues long. This chain's CDR3 is CASSATPEAFF. For the CDR3, the DNA is TGTGCCAGCAGTGCCACCCCTGAAGCTTTCTTT.

The rearrangement uses TRBV27 and TRBJ2-1; TRBD2 matches at 8 bases. Germline assignment: CDR1 MNHEY and CDR2 SMNVEV (reference sequence). V gave up 5 bases and J gave up 8 bases; unmatched junction bases: 14. CDR3 length: 16 residues. The CDR3 region is CASSTLAGGGSHEQFF. As DNA, the CDR3 is TGTGCCAGCAGTACCCTAGCGGGCGGGGGGTCTCATGAGCAGTTCTTC.

The chain is built from TRBV6-1 and TRBJ2-1; possible D gene TRBD1, 6 bases. The CDR3 loop spans 17 amino acids. Germline CDR1 MNHNS, CDR2 SASEGT. Between the trimmed V and J ends, which lost 6 bases and 4 bases, there was a span of 22 bases. Here the CDR3 reads CASRKNPFEGDYNEQFF. CDR3 bases: TGTGCCAGCAGAAAGAACCCTTTTGAGGGGGATTACAATGAGCAGTTCTTC.